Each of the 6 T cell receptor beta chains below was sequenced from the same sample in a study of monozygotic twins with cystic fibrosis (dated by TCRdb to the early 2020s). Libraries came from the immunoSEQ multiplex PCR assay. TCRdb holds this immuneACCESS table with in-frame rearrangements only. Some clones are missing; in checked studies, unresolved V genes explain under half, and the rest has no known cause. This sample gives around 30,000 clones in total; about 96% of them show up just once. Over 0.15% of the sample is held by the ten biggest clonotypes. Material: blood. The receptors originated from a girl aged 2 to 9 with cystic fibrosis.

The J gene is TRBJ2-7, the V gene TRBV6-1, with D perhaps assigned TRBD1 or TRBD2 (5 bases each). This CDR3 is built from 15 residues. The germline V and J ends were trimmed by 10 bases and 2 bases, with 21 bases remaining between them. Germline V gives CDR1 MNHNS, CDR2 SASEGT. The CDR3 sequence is CATRSRGTSPYEQYF. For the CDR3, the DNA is TGTGCCACCAGGTCCCGTGGGACGTCACCCTACGAGCAGTACTTC.

CDR3 DNA: TGTGCCAGCAGCGTAGGAGCGGCGGGGGGTTCAGATACGCAGTATTTT. It yields the protein CASSVGAAGGSDTQYF. The chain has TRBV9 and TRBJ2-3; 8 nucleotides match TRBD2. The trim removed 0 bases at V and 4 bases at J, leaving 7 bases unmatched. Germline CDR1 and CDR2: SGDLS and YYNGEE. There are 16 residues in the CDR3.

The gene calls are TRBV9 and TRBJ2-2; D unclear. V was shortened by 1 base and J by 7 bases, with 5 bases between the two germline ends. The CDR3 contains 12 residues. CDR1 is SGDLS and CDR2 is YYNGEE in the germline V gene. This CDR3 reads CASSVSSGELFF. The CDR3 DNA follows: TGTGCCAGCAGCGTATCTAGCGGGGAGCTGTTTTTT.

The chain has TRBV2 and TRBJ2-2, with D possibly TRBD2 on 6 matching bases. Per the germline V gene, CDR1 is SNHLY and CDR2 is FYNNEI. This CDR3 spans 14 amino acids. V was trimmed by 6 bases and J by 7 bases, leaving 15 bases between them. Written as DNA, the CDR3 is TGTGCCAGCAGGGAGGGACCCCTGAGCGGGGAGCTGTTTTTT. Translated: CASREGPLSGELFF.

CDR3 DNA: TGTGCCAGCAGTGATCCAAATAGAGAGCAGTACTTC. Translating gives CASSDPNREQYF. The rearrangement uses TRBV25-1 and TRBJ2-7; D is unresolved. The V end lost 3 bases, the J end lost 7 bases, and 10 bases lay between the germline ends. This CDR3 region has 12 residues. Germline assignment: CDR1 MGHDK and CDR2 SYGVNS.

Here the CDR3 reads CASNPGTSSYNEQFF. The CDR3 DNA reads as TGTGCCAGTAATCCCGGAACAAGCTCCTACAATGAGCAGTTCTTC. This rearrangement joins TRBV19 to TRBJ2-1, with no clear D. V was pared by 7 bases and J by 0 bases, with 13 bases between. The CDR3 loop spans 15 amino acids. Germline V gene sequence: CDR1 LNHDA, CDR2 SQIVND (reference sequence). The full variable domain, rest sourced from reference TRBV19 and TRBJ2-1, is DGGITQSPKYLFRKEGQNVTLSCEQNLNHDAMYWYRQDPGQGLRLIYYSQIVNDFQKGDIAEGYSVSREKKESFPLTVTSAQKNPTAFYLCASNPGTSSYNEQFFGPGTRLTVL.